The 27 T cell receptor beta chains in this list originate from one sample, sequenced in a study of T cells in Graves' hyperthyroidism and ophthalmopathy. Authors of the study amplified TCR beta CDR3 regions from RNA transcripts. TCR CDR3 underwent first-round RT-PCR with the HTBI primer set. TCRdb reanalysed the multiplex PCR reads using MiXCR and keeps one entry per CDR3 protein. The sample lists 800,000 or so distinct CDR3 sequences, around 38% occurring once. The sample comprised blood. The source of these receptors is a young man with Graves' hyperthyroidism.

This clonotype was counted between two and nine times. This chain joins TRBV9 and TRBJ1-3; D is unresolved. This CDR3 comprises 14 residues. The germline gives CDR1 SGDLS, CDR2 YYNGEE. Trimming left V 4 bases short and J 0 bases short, with 8 bases between. In nucleotides, the CDR3 is TGTGCCAGCAGCACCGGAGTCTCTGGAAACACCATATATTTT. This encodes CASSTGVSGNTIYF.

This clonotype appeared many times. The chain uses TRBV12-3 or TRBV12-4 and TRBJ1-4; D not certain. Trimming left V 1 base short and J 13 bases short, with 7 bases between. The CDR3 is 11 residues long. The CDR3 protein is CASSLGEGLFF. CDR3 nucleotide sequence: TGTGCCAGCAGTTTAGGGGAGGGACTGTTTTTT.

This clonotype was picked up many times. CDR3 sequence (DNA): TGTGCCACCAGCAGAGAGACAGCGGCTTTCTTT. Its protein is CATSRETAAFF. The chain uses TRBV15 and TRBJ1-1; the D gene is possibly TRBD1 (5 bases). Germline values: CDR1 LNHNV, CDR2 YYDKDF (reference sequence). This CDR3 region has 11 residues. V lost 0 bases and J 11 bases, leaving 7 bases between the germline ends.

V and J are TRBV10-3 and TRBJ1-5; no clear D gene. The V and J ends lost 5 bases and 9 bases respectively, with 17 bases between them. CDR3 length: 14 amino acids. The V gene's germline CDR1 is ENHRY and CDR2 SYGVKD. In DNA, the CDR3 is TGTGCCATCAGTTCCTCAGGACCGGGGTGGCCCCAGCATTTT. Translating it yields CAISSSGPGWPQHF.

Many counts were recorded for this clonotype. V gene TRBV10-3 combines with J gene TRBJ1-1; D is unresolved. The V gene's germline CDR1 is ENHRY and CDR2 SYGVKD. V gave up 7 bases and J gave up 1 base, with 13 bases separating them. This CDR3 contains 14 residues. CDR3 in DNA: TGTGCCATCACCTCTTCGACGGGGAACACTGAAGCTTTCTTT. Protein product: CAITSSTGNTEAFF.

This chain connects TRBV2 to TRBJ2-3; D may match TRBD1 or TRBD2 (5 bases each). Trimming took 2 bases from V and 3 from J, leaving 9 bases between them. The CDR3 is 14 residues long. Germline V gene lookup returns CDR1 SNHLY and CDR2 FYNNEI. CDR3 protein: CASSERGTTDTQYF. The CDR3 DNA is TGTGCCAGCAGTGAAAGAGGGACGACAGATACGCAGTATTTT.

The gene calls are TRBV10-3 and TRBJ2-5, with D perhaps matching TRBD1 (6 bases). With 10 bases removed from V and 1 base from J, the gap between germline ends came to 13 bases. Germline CDR1 and CDR2: ENHRY and SYGVKD. The CDR3 runs to 13 residues. The DNA for the CDR3 is TGTGCCACACGGCAGGGGACCCAAGAGACCCAGTACTTC. As protein: CATRQGTQETQYF.

The sample holds a few counts of this clonotype. This sequence joins TRBV29-1 and TRBJ2-7, with a possible D match to TRBD1 (6 bases). Germline V gene data show CDR1 as SQVTM and CDR2 as ANQGSEA. The germline V and J ends were trimmed by 3 bases and 4 bases, with 10 bases remaining between them. The CDR3 is 12 residues long. The CDR3 bases are TGCAGCGTTGAGTGGGGACAATACGAGCAGTACTTC. Its translation is CSVEWGQYEQYF.

This clonotype was found many times. The rearrangement uses TRBV9 and TRBJ1-2, with D hard to call. The CDR3 sequence is 12 residues long. V was clipped by 6 bases and J by 4 bases, with 10 bases between them. Germline V CDR1 and CDR2: SGDLS, YYNGEE. Here the CDR3 reads CASKSEIYGYTF. The CDR3, as DNA: TGTGCCAGCAAATCGGAAATCTATGGCTACACCTTC. Looking up the rest from reference TRBV9 and TRBJ1-2 gives the full variable domain: DSGVTQTPKHLITATGQRVTLRCSPRSGDLSVYWYQQSLDQGLQFLIQYYNGEERAKGNILERFSAQQFPDLHSELNLSSLELGDSALYFCASKSEIYGYTFGSGTRLTVV.

This clonotype appeared a few times. The rearrangement uses TRBV9 and TRBJ2-7, with a weak D call TRBD1 (6 bases). The CDR3 loop spans 16 amino acids. Germline V gives CDR1 SGDLS, CDR2 YYNGEE. V lost 4 bases, J lost 5 bases, and 22 bases lay in between. This chain's CDR3 is CASSSRGWQGQDEQYF. CDR3 nucleotide sequence: TGTGCCAGCAGCTCCCGGGGATGGCAGGGGCAAGACGAGCAGTACTTC.

This clonotype was picked up a small number of times. This chain joins TRBV11-2 and TRBJ2-5; D is undetermined. Trimming shortened V by 0 bases and J by 2 bases, and 7 bases separated the two germline ends. The CDR3 runs 14 residues. CDR1 and CDR2 from the germline V gene are SGHAT and FQNNGV. For the CDR3, the DNA is TGTGCCAGCAGCTTAGAGGCCCCGCAAGAGACCCAGTACTTC. It yields the protein CASSLEAPQETQYF.

Details on this clonotype: A much larger clone differs from this one at a single base, so this may be a read error. J is TRBJ1-1 and V is TRBV7-9; no clear D. V lost 3 bases, J lost 4 bases, and 9 bases lay in between. The CDR3 extends over 13 amino acids. Germline CDR1 reads SEHNR; CDR2 reads FQNEAQ (reference sequence). CDR3 loop: CASSLVGCTEAFF. As DNA, the CDR3 is TGTGCCAGCAGCTTGGTAGGATGCACTGAAGCTTTCTTT.

This clonotype was detected only once. This chain links TRBV20-1 with TRBJ2-5; TRBD1 matches 11 bases. V shed 3 bases, J shed 5 bases, and the junction held 8 bases outside the gene matches. Germline V gives CDR1 DFQATT, CDR2 SNEGSKA (reference sequence). The CDR3 has 15 residues. The CDR3 DNA sequence: TGCAGTGCTAGTTCAGGACAGGGGGCTTGGGAGACCCAGTACTTC. As protein: CSASSGQGAWETQYF.

This clonotype was detected only a few times. The V and J genes are TRBV6-5 and TRBJ1-1, with 7 bases identical to TRBD1. This CDR3 spans 15 amino acids. Trimming cost V 2 bases and J 1 base; bases outside gene matches: 4. Germline CDR1 and CDR2: MNHEY and SVGAGI. CDR3 residues: CASSYEGQRNTEAFF. The CDR3 coding sequence is TGTGCCAGCAGTTACGAGGGACAGAGGAACACTGAAGCTTTCTTT.

This clonotype occurred a few times. CDR3 loop: CASSIGQSSGSPLHF. The CDR3 DNA follows: TGTGCCAGTAGTATAGGGCAGTCCTCGGGGTCACCCCTCCACTTT. The chain carries TRBV19 and TRBJ1-6; D is unclear. Between the trimmed V and J ends, which lost 1 base and 10 bases, there was a span of 14 bases. Germline lookup yields CDR1 LNHDA and CDR2 SQIVND (reference sequence). The CDR3 loop spans 15 amino acids.

The chain combines TRBV4-3 with TRBJ2-5; 12 positions agree with TRBD2. This CDR3 spans 17 amino acids. Germline V gene lookup returns CDR1 LGHNA and CDR2 YSLEER. Unmatched junction bases numbered 12, after V lost 5 bases and J lost 5 bases. The CDR3 DNA reads TGCGCCAGCAGCTTACTCCGGACTAGCGGGAAGGTGGAGACCCAGTACTTC. This gives the protein CASSLLRTSGKVETQYF.

J is TRBJ1-4 and V is TRBV7-9, with 7 bases that match TRBD1. The junction had 11 bases not matched to a gene; V was cut back by 1 base and J by 12 bases. The CDR3 totals 15 residues. Germline V lookup: CDR1 SEHNR, CDR2 FQNEAQ (reference sequence). The CDR3 protein is CASSLGRQGLTQLFF. CDR3 nucleotides: TGTGCCAGCAGCTTAGGAAGACAGGGCCTGACACAACTGTTTTTT.

With regard to this clonotype: A clone one base away is much larger, so this may be a read error. The chain recombines TRBV7-2 with TRBJ2-7, with D perhaps being TRBD1 or TRBD2 (5 bases each). CDR1 and CDR2 (germline): SGHTA, FQGNSA. The CDR3 has 13 amino acids. In DNA, the CDR3 is TGCGCCAGCGGCTGGGACGCCGCCTACGAGCAGTACTTC. Translation gives CASGWDAAYEQYF.

In the case of this clonotype: A read error may be the cause here, since a much bigger clone is one base away. This CDR3 fails to terminate in the conserved phenylalanine or tryptophan, so it likely reflects a read error. The chain is built from TRBV10-1 and TRBJ1-1, with 7 bases lining up with TRBD1. V shed 6 bases, J shed 3 bases, and the junction held 4 bases outside the gene matches. The CDR3 spans 13 residues. The V gene's germline CDR1 is WNHNN and CDR2 SYGVQD (reference sequence). The CDR3 DNA sequence: TGCGCCAGCAGCCGGGACAGATACACTGAAGCTTTCCTT. Translation gives CASSRDRYTEAFL.

This clonotype was counted only a few times. The rearrangement uses TRBV7-9 and TRBJ1-1, with a possible D match to TRBD1 (5 bases). Germline assignment: CDR1 SEHNR and CDR2 FQNEAQ (reference sequence). V was cut by 5 bases and J by 6 bases, with 16 bases left in between. The CDR3 extends over 14 amino acids. CDR3 residues: CASSPGRGKAEAFF. CDR3 coding DNA: TGTGCCAGCAGCCCGGGTAGGGGAAAGGCTGAAGCTTTCTTT.

This clonotype was seen at least ten times. This chain links TRBV29-1 with TRBJ1-1; unclear D gene. V shed 4 bases and J shed 1 base, with 7 bases lying between them. The CDR3 totals 12 residues. Per the germline V gene, CDR1 is SQVTM and CDR2 is ANQGSEA. The CDR3 here is CSVGPGNTEAFF. The DNA of the CDR3 is TGCAGCGTTGGTCCAGGGAACACTGAAGCTTTCTTT.

The chain couples TRBV7-2 to TRBJ1-6; perhaps TRBD1 as D (5 bases). CDR1 is SGHTA and CDR2 is FQGNSA in the germline V gene. The ends were cut back, 1 base at V and 11 bases at J, with 21 bases in the middle. This CDR3 spans 17 amino acids. The chain's CDR3 is CASSLDSGVGESAPLHF. The DNA of the CDR3 is TGTGCCAGCAGCTTAGATTCGGGGGTAGGGGAGTCGGCACCCCTCCACTTT.

This clonotype was recorded many times. The chain carries TRBV7-6 and TRBJ2-7; 8 bases agree with TRBD1. V trimming: 1 base; J trimming: 3 bases; junction bases outside the gene matches: 2. CDR1 and CDR2 from the germline V gene are SGHVS and FNYEAQ. The CDR3 sequence is 14 residues long. The CDR3: CASSLGTGFYEQYF. For the CDR3, the DNA is TGTGCCAGCAGCTTAGGGACAGGGTTCTACGAGCAGTACTTC. The variable domain in full, with the rest retrieved from reference TRBV7-6 and TRBJ2-7, is GAGVSQSPRYKVTKRGQDVALRCDPISGHVSLYWYRQALGQGPEFLTYFNYEAQQDKSGLPNDRFSAERPEGSISTLTIQRTEQRDSAMYRCASSLGTGFYEQYFGPGTRLTVT.

This clonotype was detected many times. V usage is TRBV9 and J usage is TRBJ1-5, with 8 nucleotides matching TRBD1. The CDR3 runs 14 residues. V shed 5 bases, J shed 5 bases, and the junction held 6 bases outside the gene matches. Germline V CDR1 and CDR2: SGDLS, YYNGEE. The CDR3 region has the DNA TGTGCCAGCAGTGTTGGACAGGGAGATCAGCCCCAGCATTTT. Its protein is CASSVGQGDQPQHF.

A note on this clonotype: This may stem from a read error, because a much larger clone lies one nucleotide away. The J gene is TRBJ2-6, the V gene TRBV7-9, with TRBD1 matching over 10 bases. Germline V gene data show CDR1 as SEHNR and CDR2 as FQNEAQ (reference sequence). CDR3 length: 17 residues. With V trimmed by 4 bases and J by 0 bases, 3 bases remained unmatched. In DNA, the CDR3 is TGTGCCAGCAGCTGGGACAGGGGTATCTCTGGGGCCAACGTCCTGACTTTC. Its translation is CASSWDRGISGANVLTF.

This sequence joins TRBV20-1 and TRBJ2-7, with 9 bases aligning to TRBD1. CDR1 DFQATT and CDR2 SNEGSKA come from the germline V gene (reference sequence). V dropped 5 bases and J dropped 4; count of bases not matched to a gene: 12. This CDR3 is built from 15 residues. The CDR3 sequence is CSADIPGQGFYEQYF. The CDR3 DNA reads as TGCAGTGCTGATATCCCGGGACAGGGTTTTTACGAGCAGTACTTC.

The J gene is TRBJ2-6, the V gene TRBV29-1, with 7 bases lining up with TRBD1. In germline, CDR1 is SQVTM, CDR2 ANQGSEA. CDR3 length equals 21 residues. After removal of 2 bases from V and 0 bases from J, the junction contained 19 bases not matched to a gene. DNA for the CDR3: TGCAGCGTTGAACCGGACGAGGTTTCGGGACAGTGGATCTCTGGGGCCAACGTCCTGACTTTC. Protein product: CSVEPDEVSGQWISGANVLTF.